The rows below give T cell receptor beta chains drawn from one sample of a study of beta chain features in type 1 diabetes. TCRdb's copy holds only in-frame clones and misses some; the assay was immunoSEQ multiplex PCR. The top ten hold about 0.6% of the sample, which has 110,000 to 150,000 clones, 9% to 10% seen once. Source material: central memory CD4+ T cells from blood. These receptors were collected from a middle-aged woman in good health. CDR3s include the opening cysteine and the closing phenylalanine or tryptophan. A D gene is named only where the DNA matches it firmly. A clone size is listed for some rows: how often the clone was seen (once, few, many), or a class if it is expanded.

clone size: -
J gene: TRBJ2-7
V gene: TRBV28
D gene: -
CDR3 protein: CASRFYRDTFTYEQYF
CDR3 DNA: TGTGCCAGCAGATTTTACCGGGACACGTTTACCTACGAGCAGTACTTC

clone size: -
J gene: TRBJ2-7
V gene: TRBV20-1
D gene: -
CDR3 protein: CSANGLYEQYF
CDR3 DNA: TGCAGTGCTAACGGACTTTACGAGCAGTACTTC

clone size: few
J gene: TRBJ2-1
V gene: TRBV29-1
D gene: -
CDR3 protein: CSALQGSINEQFF
CDR3 DNA: TGCAGCGCCCTACAGGGATCTATCAATGAGCAGTTCTTC

clone size: few
J gene: TRBJ2-1
V gene: TRBV11-3
D gene: TRBD2
CDR3 protein: CASSLAGGYNEQFF
CDR3 DNA: TGTGCCAGCAGCTTAGCGGGGGGGTACAATGAGCAGTTCTTC

clone size: few
J gene: TRBJ2-3
V gene: TRBV15
D gene: TRBD2
CDR3 protein: CATSTYSGGVDTQYF
CDR3 DNA: TGTGCCACCAGCACCTATAGCGGGGGGGTAGATACGCAGTATTTT

clone size: -
J gene: TRBJ2-5
V gene: TRBV19
D gene: -
CDR3 protein: CASSQSPGETQYF
CDR3 DNA: TGTGCCAGTAGCCAGTCCCCAGGGGAGACCCAGTACTTC

clone size: few
J gene: TRBJ2-3
V gene: TRBV19
D gene: -
CDR3 protein: CATRRGGARTDTQYF
CDR3 DNA: TGTGCCACCAGAAGGGGGGGGGCACGCACAGATACGCAGTATTTT

clone size: -
J gene: TRBJ2-7
V gene: TRBV15
D gene: -
CDR3 protein: CATSSGALDYEQYF
CDR3 DNA: TGTGCCACCAGCTCAGGGGCCCTAGACTACGAGCAGTACTTC

clone size: few
J gene: TRBJ1-6
V gene: TRBV6-4
D gene: -
CDR3 protein: CASSDSRGINSPLHF
CDR3 DNA: TGTGCCAGCAGTGACTCAAGAGGGATAAACTCACCCCTCCACTTT

clone size: few
J gene: TRBJ2-2
V gene: TRBV5-1
D gene: TRBD1
CDR3 protein: CASIGQGAPGELFF
CDR3 DNA: TGCGCCAGCATTGGGCAGGGGGCTCCCGGGGAGCTGTTTTTT

clone size: few
J gene: TRBJ2-3
V gene: TRBV9
D gene: -
CDR3 protein: CASSPLGGRGTDTQYF
CDR3 DNA: TGTGCCAGCAGCCCTTTGGGGGGGCGGGGCACAGATACGCAGTATTTT

clone size: few
J gene: TRBJ2-5
V gene: TRBV19
D gene: TRBD1
CDR3 protein: CASTAYGTAKETQYF
CDR3 DNA: TGTGCCAGTACTGCCTACGGGACAGCTAAAGAGACCCAGTACTTC

clone size: -
J gene: TRBJ2-5
V gene: TRBV6-5
D gene: -
CDR3 protein: CASSSGGGEEETQYF
CDR3 DNA: TGTGCCAGCAGTTCCGGAGGGGGGGAAGAAGAGACCCAGTACTTC

clone size: many
J gene: TRBJ1-2
V gene: TRBV7-8
D gene: TRBD1
CDR3 protein: CASNRGDSVLAGYTF
CDR3 DNA: TGTGCCAGCAACAGAGGGGACAGCGTACTTGCGGGCTACACCTTC

clone size: -
J gene: TRBJ1-2
V gene: TRBV14
D gene: -
CDR3 protein: CASSHPGSITNYGYTF
CDR3 DNA: TGTGCCAGCAGCCACCCAGGTTCGATAACTAACTATGGCTACACCTTC

clone size: -
J gene: TRBJ2-7
V gene: TRBV18
D gene: -
CDR3 protein: CASSSPPGGTHEQYF
CDR3 DNA: TGTGCCAGCTCATCTCCTCCAGGGGGGACCCACGAGCAGTACTTC